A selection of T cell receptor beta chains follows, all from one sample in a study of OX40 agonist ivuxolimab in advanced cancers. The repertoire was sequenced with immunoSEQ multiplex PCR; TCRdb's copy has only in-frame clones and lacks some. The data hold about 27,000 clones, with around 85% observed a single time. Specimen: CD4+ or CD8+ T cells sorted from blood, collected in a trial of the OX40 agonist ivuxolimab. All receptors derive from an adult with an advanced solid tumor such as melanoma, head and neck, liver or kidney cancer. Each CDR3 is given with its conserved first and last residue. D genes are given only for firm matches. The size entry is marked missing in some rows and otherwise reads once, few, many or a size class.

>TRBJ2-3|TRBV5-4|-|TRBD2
CASRGLAGTDTQYF
TGTGCCAGCCGGGGGCTAGCGGGGACAGATACGCAGTATTTT
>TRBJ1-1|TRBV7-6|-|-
CASSSTDSRDTEAFF
TGTGCCAGCAGCTCCACGGACTCCCGGGACACTGAAGCTTTCTTT
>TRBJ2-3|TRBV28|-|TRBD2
CASSSWRILAGGPDTQYF
TGTGCCAGCAGTAGTTGGCGGATACTAGCGGGAGGGCCCGATACGCAGTATTTT
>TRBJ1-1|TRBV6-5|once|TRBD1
CASSYSTGSTYEAFF
TGTGCCAGCAGTTACTCGACAGGGTCTACCTATGAAGCTTTCTTT
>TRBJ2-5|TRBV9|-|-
CASSAGKMQETQYF
TGTGCCAGCAGCGCAGGAAAGATGCAAGAGACCCAGTACTTC
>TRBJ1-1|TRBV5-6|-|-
CASSQTDSEAFF
TGTGCCAGCAGCCAAACGGACAGCGAAGCTTTCTTT
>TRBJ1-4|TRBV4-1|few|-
CASSQDSVWGGGEKLFF
TGCGCCAGCAGCCAAGACTCCGTCTGGGGAGGAGGTGAAAAACTGTTTTTT
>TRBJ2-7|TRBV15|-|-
CATSLPGAYEQYF
TGTGCCACCAGTTTGCCAGGGGCCTACGAGCAGTACTTC
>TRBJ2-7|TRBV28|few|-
CASSFPTGTDTYEQYF
TGTGCCAGCAGTTTCCCTACCGGGACCGACACCTACGAGCAGTACTTC
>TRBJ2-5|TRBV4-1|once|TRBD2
CASSQDGTREQETQYF
TGCGCCAGCAGCCAAGACGGGACTAGGGAGCAAGAGACCCAGTACTTC
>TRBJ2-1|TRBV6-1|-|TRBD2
CASSEWAGAYNEQFF
TGTGCCAGCAGTGAATGGGCGGGAGCGTACAATGAGCAGTTCTTC
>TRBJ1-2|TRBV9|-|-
CASSVAGSGNYGYTF
TGTGCCAGCAGCGTAGCTGGGTCGGGAAACTATGGCTACACCTTC
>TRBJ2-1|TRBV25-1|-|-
CASTDRDTRSYNEQFF
TGTGCCAGCACAGACCGGGACACCCGCTCCTACAATGAGCAGTTCTTC
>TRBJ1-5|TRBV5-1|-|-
CASSFRQASDFRVEPQHF
TGCGCCAGCAGCTTTAGACAGGCCTCTGATTTCCGGGTTGAGCCCCAGCATTTT
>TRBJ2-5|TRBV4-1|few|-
CASSQVFLGGETQYF
TGCGCCAGCAGCCAAGTTTTTCTTGGGGGAGAGACCCAGTACTTC
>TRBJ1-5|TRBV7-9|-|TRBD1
CASSEQGFSNQPQHF
TGTGCCAGCAGCGAACAGGGGTTTAGCAATCAGCCCCAGCATTTT
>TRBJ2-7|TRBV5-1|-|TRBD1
CASSTGTVGSYEQYF
TGCGCCAGCAGCACCGGGACAGTAGGCTCCTACGAGCAGTACTTC
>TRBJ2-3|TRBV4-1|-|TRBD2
CASSLKLAASTDTQYF
TGCGCCAGCAGCCTGAAACTAGCGGCTAGCACAGATACGCAGTATTTT
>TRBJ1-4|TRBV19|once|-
CASSLRGNEKLFF
TGTGCCAGTAGCTTAAGGGGAAATGAAAAACTGTTTTTT
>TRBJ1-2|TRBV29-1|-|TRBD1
CSVVGQGGDYGYTF
TGCAGCGTTGTGGGACAGGGGGGCGACTATGGCTACACCTTC
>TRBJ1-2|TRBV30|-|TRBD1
CAWSYGGQGLYGYTF
TGTGCCTGGAGTTACGGAGGACAGGGCCTCTATGGCTACACCTTC
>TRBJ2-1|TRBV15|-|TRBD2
CATSRLVPSGGRDEQFF
TGTGCCACCAGCCGACTAGTTCCTAGCGGGGGGCGGGATGAGCAGTTCTTC
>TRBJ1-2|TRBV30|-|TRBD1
CASGQALGYTF
TGTGCCTCAGGACAGGCCTTAGGCTACACCTTC
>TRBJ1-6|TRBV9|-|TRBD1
CASSLTGGPPLHF
TGTGCCAGCAGTTTAACAGGGGGTCCACCCCTCCACTTT
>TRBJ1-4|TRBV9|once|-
CASSVGSADYEKLFF
TGTGCCAGCAGCGTAGGTTCGGCAGATTATGAAAAACTGTTTTTT
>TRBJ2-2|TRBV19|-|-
CASSRIGPGELFF
TGTGCCAGCAGTCGAATAGGGCCCGGGGAGCTGTTTTTT
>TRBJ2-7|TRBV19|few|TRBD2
CASSPTSGGNYEQYF
TGTGCCAGTAGCCCGACTAGCGGGGGTAACTACGAGCAGTACTTC